This T cell receptor beta chain was obtained from a study of blood T cell repertoires in COVID-19. Study summary: PBMCs, B-cell-depleted T cells, or T cells were the source of the cDNA or gDNA that made up the material.

Study processing details: Reference gene primers were amplified, and this amplification served to estimate nucleated cell counts. Measured with immunoSEQ multiplex PCR; TCRdb has only the in-frame clones, and not every one. D and trimming were read from the DNA, whereas the V and J calls and clone size are those reported in that table. This sample yields approximately 240,000 clones, of which more than 65% are seen a single time; roughly 4% belongs to the top ten. CDR1 and CDR2 (germline): SGHAT, FQNNGV. Trimming cost V 5 bases and J 1 base, with 23 bases left between them. The CDR3 spans 18 residues. The sample holds a few counts of this clone.

The sequence came from a woman aged 40-49 years with active or convalescent COVID-19. Sequencing input: peripheral blood. The gene calls are TRBV11-2 and TRBJ1-2; D is perhaps TRBD1 (5 bases). CDR3 in amino acids: CASSIGRGRSLFNYGYTF. CDR3 DNA sequence: TGTGCCAGCAGCATAGGAAGGGGCAGGAGCCTTTTTAACTATGGCTACACCTTC.